Shown below are 22 T cell receptor beta chains from a single sample sequenced in a study of T cell changes during pregnancy in multiple sclerosis. The table came from immunoSEQ multiplex PCR; TCRdb's copy has only in-frame clones and leaves some out. The table records about 23,000 clones, around 89% of them present only once. The starting material was CD8+ T cells from peripheral blood mononuclear cells, obtained in the first trimester of pregnancy. These receptors originate from a female donor with multiple sclerosis, enrolled in a pregnancy study.

The CDR3: CASSSGQADSGNTIYF. The CDR3 DNA sequence: TGTGCCAGCAGCAGCGGACAGGCCGACTCTGGAAACACCATATATTTT. This sequence joins TRBV7-9 and TRBJ1-3; TRBD1 agrees at 7 bases. V shed 5 bases and J 0 bases; nucleotides not matched to a gene: 7. The CDR3 is 16 amino acids. CDR1 is SEHNR, CDR2 FQNEAQ, per germline (reference sequence).

This clone occurred once. The chain couples TRBV11-2 to TRBJ2-3, with D possibly being TRBD1 (6 bases). V was trimmed by 5 bases and J by 0 bases, leaving 12 bases between them. Germline values: CDR1 SGHAT, CDR2 FQNNGV. This CDR3 region has 15 residues. The DNA for the CDR3 is TGTGCCAGCAGCCAGGGACACCTTAGCACAGATACGCAGTATTTT. It is translated as CASSQGHLSTDTQYF.

On this clone: At one of its ends the junction is not consistent with the germline gene, which may arise from a read error. The rearrangement links TRBV6-6 to TRBJ1-1; D perhaps matches TRBD1 (5 bases). Germline V gives CDR1 MNHNY, CDR2 SVGAGI (reference sequence). This CDR3 comprises 15 residues. CDR3 amino acids: CASNYSPTDIKEAFF. DNA for the CDR3: TGTGCCAGCAATTACTCCCCCACGGACATTAAAGAAGCTTTCTTT.

The rearrangement links TRBV7-3 to TRBJ2-7; 9 nucleotides match TRBD1. The CDR3 runs to 14 residues. V shed 5 bases, J shed 2 bases, and the junction held 4 bases outside the gene matches. Germline values: CDR1 SGHTA, CDR2 FQGTGA. The CDR3 DNA reads TGTGCCAGCAGCCCCGACAGGGGGACCTACGAGCAGTACTTC. Translation: CASSPDRGTYEQYF.

This clone is labeled as medium-sized. This chain connects TRBV27 to TRBJ2-7, with D tentatively TRBD2 (6 bases). This CDR3 spans 14 amino acids. Germline V gene data show CDR1 as MNHEY and CDR2 as SMNVEV (reference sequence). With 5 bases removed from V and 2 bases from J, the gap between germline ends came to 13 bases. CDR3 in amino acids: CASSARDSTYEQYF. Here the CDR3 DNA reads TGTGCCAGCAGTGCGCGGGACTCAACCTACGAGCAGTACTTC.

V usage is TRBV7-9 and J usage is TRBJ2-7, with 8 bases matching TRBD1. This CDR3 is 15 amino acids long. J lost 5 bases, V lost 3 bases, and 9 bases had no gene match. Looked up from germline, CDR1 is SEHNR and CDR2 is FQNEAQ (reference sequence). CDR3 sequence: CASSFGRTGNHEQYF. The CDR3 DNA is TGTGCCAGCAGCTTCGGACGGACAGGGAACCACGAGCAGTACTTC.

The CDR3 is CASSLSSGSYEQYF. CDR3 coding DNA: TGTGCCAGCAGTTTATCTTCGGGGTCCTACGAGCAGTACTTC. The chain recombines TRBV27 with TRBJ2-7; D may be TRBD2 (5 bases). This CDR3 is built from 14 residues. Trimming removed 0 bases at V and 1 base at J, with 7 bases between. CDR1 MNHEY and CDR2 SMNVEV come from the germline V gene (reference sequence).

The rearrangement joins TRBV5-1 to TRBJ1-5; D may be TRBD1 (5 bases). The germline V gene has CDR1 SGHRS and CDR2 YFSETQ. The CDR3 consists of 15 residues. The V gene lost 1 base and the J gene lost 5 bases, with 13 bases spanning the gap. CDR3 residues: CASSLFGGGDQPQHF. The CDR3 region has the DNA TGCGCCAGCAGCTTGTTCGGAGGAGGGGATCAGCCCCAGCATTTT.

The chain joins TRBV5-4 to TRBJ1-6; 8 bases align to TRBD1. Germline CDR1 is SGHNT and CDR2 is YYREEE (reference sequence). CDR3 length: 16 amino acids. V lost 4 bases, J lost 14 bases, and 17 bases stayed unmatched. Here the CDR3 reads CASSPGQGHRFGTLHF. The CDR3 coding sequence is TGTGCCAGCAGCCCAGGACAGGGACACCGGTTTGGGACCCTCCACTTT.

The V and J genes are TRBV28 and TRBJ2-2; 8 bases align to TRBD1. Per germline, CDR1 MDHEN and CDR2 SYDVKM. The CDR3 runs to 16 residues. With 8 bases clipped from V and 3 bases from J, the junction kept 11 bases outside the gene matches. The CDR3, as DNA: TGTGCCAGCGATCAGGGGGCAAGGGGTTACACCGGGGAGCTGTTTTTT. Its protein product is CASDQGARGYTGELFF.

The V gene is TRBV7-6, the J gene TRBJ2-1; the D is unclear. Per germline, CDR1 SGHVS and CDR2 FNYEAQ. V lost 3 bases to trimming and J lost 4 bases, with 10 bases between them. This CDR3 is built from 14 residues. CDR3 DNA: TGTGCCAGCAGCTTGGATGCAGGATACAATGAGCAGTTCTTC. Its protein product is CASSLDAGYNEQFF.

The chain has TRBV23-1 and TRBJ2-7, with D unclear. TRBV23-1 is an ORF; its function is uncertain. V was trimmed by 1 base and J by 4 bases, leaving 14 bases between them. The CDR3 has 15 residues. The CDR3 here is CASSQLGQLVYEQYF. CDR3 nucleotide sequence: TGCGCCAGCAGTCAATTGGGTCAGCTAGTTTACGAGCAGTACTTC.

The V call is TRBV9, the J call TRBJ2-2; TRBD2 matches 9 bases. Trimming removed 4 bases from V and 4 bases from J; junction bases left unmatched: 17. The CDR3 length is 19 residues. Germline values: CDR1 SGDLS, CDR2 YYNGEE. This chain's CDR3 is CASSLKPYPLAGSTGELFF. DNA for the CDR3: TGTGCCAGCAGCTTAAAACCCTATCCACTAGCGGGCTCCACCGGGGAGCTGTTTTTT. The full variable domain, with the rest looked up from reference TRBV9 and TRBJ2-2, is DSGVTQTPKHLITATGQRVTLRCSPRSGDLSVYWYQQSLDQGLQFLIQYYNGEERAKGNILERFSAQQFPDLHSELNLSSLELGDSALYFCASSLKPYPLAGSTGELFFGEGSRLTVL.

This clone was seen a single time. V gene TRBV6-6 combines with J gene TRBJ1-1; D is possibly TRBD1 (5 bases). With 0 bases removed from V and 1 base from J, the gap between germline ends came to 12 bases. Germline CDR1 MNHNY, CDR2 SVGAGI (reference sequence). The CDR3 contains 16 residues. This chain's CDR3 is CASSYSIQGGNTEAFF. CDR3 coding DNA: TGTGCCAGCAGTTACTCGATTCAGGGCGGGAACACTGAAGCTTTCTTT.

A remark on this clone: The sample has other DNA sequences that encode this CDR3 too. The chain combines TRBV27 with TRBJ2-7; TRBD1 might be the D (6 bases). This CDR3 spans 13 amino acids. The V end was cut by 0 bases, the J end by 3 bases, with 6 bases between. The germline V gene has CDR1 MNHEY and CDR2 SMNVEV (reference sequence). CDR3 amino acids: CASSLSGGYEQYF. The CDR3 DNA reads as TGTGCCAGCAGTTTATCAGGGGGCTACGAGCAGTACTTC.

V and J are TRBV15 and TRBJ1-4; D is undetermined. V was shortened by 6 bases and J by 0 bases, with 11 bases between the two germline ends. The germline gives CDR1 LNHNV, CDR2 YYDKDF (reference sequence). The CDR3 covers 15 residues. In DNA form, the CDR3 reads TGTGCCACCAGGGTATCAGTTGCAACTAATGAAAAACTGTTTTTT. It yields the protein CATRVSVATNEKLFF.

The chain uses TRBV2 and TRBJ1-1; the D is unclear. From germline, CDR1 is SNHLY and CDR2 FYNNEI. This CDR3 is 11 amino acids long. Trimming took off 10 bases at V and 2 bases at J, with 8 bases between the two ends. The CDR3 DNA is TGTGCCAACCAGGTTAACACTGAAGCTTTCTTT. Residues: CANQVNTEAFF.

The chain is built from TRBV7-2 and TRBJ2-2; D perhaps matches TRBD2 (5 bases). Germline CDR1 reads SGHTA; CDR2 reads FQGNSA. This CDR3 has 14 amino acids. Trimming took 2 bases from V and 5 from J, leaving 9 bases between them. The CDR3 coding sequence is TGTGCCAGCAGCTTACTTTCGGGGACCGGGGAGCTGTTTTTT. The encoded protein is CASSLLSGTGELFF.

The chain joins TRBV7-3 to TRBJ1-2; D may be TRBD1 (6 bases). Trimming cost V 5 bases and J 4 bases, with 17 bases left between them. Germline CDR1 is SGHTA and CDR2 is FQGTGA. This CDR3 is 15 amino acids long. The CDR3 region is CASSPEGTGTYGYTF. Here the CDR3 DNA reads TGTGCCAGCAGCCCCGAAGGTACAGGGACCTATGGCTACACCTTC.

The V gene is TRBV2, the J gene TRBJ1-1; D uncertain. The length of the CDR3 is 15 residues. V shed 5 bases and J shed 1 base, with 14 bases lying between them. The V gene's germline CDR1 is SNHLY and CDR2 FYNNEI. The CDR3 here is CASSPSPETNTEAFF. CDR3 nucleotide sequence: TGTGCCAGCAGTCCTTCCCCGGAGACGAACACTGAAGCTTTCTTT.

The rearrangement uses TRBV4-1 and TRBJ2-7, with 7 bases matching TRBD1. The V segment lost 1 base and the J segment 3 bases; nucleotides outside the gene matches: 18. The CDR3 contains 19 residues. The germline CDR1 and CDR2 sequences are MGHRA and YSYEKL. This chain's CDR3 is CASSQVGFGGDRVGYEQYF. The CDR3, as DNA: TGCGCCAGCAGCCAAGTGGGGTTCGGCGGAGACAGGGTCGGCTACGAGCAGTACTTC.

This sequence joins TRBV6-4 and TRBJ2-2; no definite D call. Per germline, CDR1 MRHNA and CDR2 SNTAGT. Trimming cost V 0 bases and J 5 bases, with 4 bases left between them. There are 13 residues in the CDR3. The CDR3 reads CASSDSETGELFF. In DNA form, the CDR3 reads TGTGCCAGCAGTGACTCGGAGACCGGGGAGCTGTTTTTT.